A single sample gave rise to the 10 T cell receptor beta chains below, sequenced in a study of response to subunit inactivated influenza vaccine. TCRdb re-analysed the RT-PCR reads in MiXCR, keeping a single row per CDR3 protein. The data show 500,000 to 650,000 distinct CDR3 sequences, around 8% seen once. Source: PBMCs from blood, taken around 2 years after vaccination. The receptors were gathered from a man between 45 and 75 years old who received an inactivated influenza vaccine.

The genes are TRBV6-5 and TRBJ2-5; tentatively, D is TRBD2 (6 bases). Trimming shortened V by 2 bases and J by 7 bases, and 20 bases separated the two germline ends. CDR3 size: 16 residues. Per the germline V gene, CDR1 is MNHEY and CDR2 is SVGAGI. The CDR3 sequence: CASSYRNVGGVGTQYF. The DNA for the CDR3 is TGTGCCAGCAGTTACCGAAATGTCGGAGGGGTAGGGACCCAGTACTTC.

This clonotype was counted between two and nine times. V usage is TRBV7-3 and J usage is TRBJ2-3; TRBD2 aligns across 11 bases. After removal of 5 bases from V and 5 bases from J, the junction contained 9 bases not matched to a gene. The CDR3 runs 16 residues. From germline, CDR1 is SGHTA and CDR2 FQGTGA. The CDR3 protein is CASSPISGRGLDTQYF. CDR3 DNA: TGTGCCAGCAGCCCCATTAGCGGGAGGGGGTTAGATACGCAGTATTTT.

This clonotype has a handful of counts. The chain couples TRBV21-1 to TRBJ2-7. TRBV21-1 is reported as a pseudogene. This CDR3 has 14 amino acids. The CDR3 region is CASSKHRDSYEQYF. As DNA, the CDR3 is TGTGCCAGCAGCAAGCACAGGGACTCCTACGAGCAGTACTTC.

This clonotype occurred a few times. The V and J genes are TRBV20-1 and TRBJ1-6, with D tentatively TRBD1 (6 bases). The CDR3 extends over 16 amino acids. The germline V and J ends were trimmed by 3 bases and 4 bases, with 16 bases remaining between them. The germline gives CDR1 DFQATT, CDR2 SNEGSKA (reference sequence). DNA of the CDR3: TGCAGTGCTAGTGGGACACGGGGGGGGTATAATTCACCCCTCCACTTT. Its translation is CSASGTRGGYNSPLHF.

This clonotype was observed a handful of times. The chain joins TRBV6-2 or TRBV6-3 to TRBJ1-1; D is possibly TRBD1 (5 bases). V was trimmed by 2 bases and J by 4 bases, leaving 17 bases between them. This CDR3 is 16 amino acids long. Germline values: CDR1 MNHEY, CDR2 SVGEGT. CDR3 in DNA: TGTGCCAGCAGTTACGTTCAGGGAGAGTGGAGCACTGAAGCTTTCTTT. It yields the protein CASSYVQGEWSTEAFF.

The V gene is TRBV12-3 or TRBV12-4, the J gene TRBJ2-7; D is perhaps TRBD2 (5 bases). The CDR3 has 14 amino acids. Trimming left V 6 bases short and J 8 bases short, with 20 bases between. In DNA, the CDR3 is TGTGCCAGCAGCCGTGGGAGTTTCCTCCGGAAGCAGTACTTC. This encodes CASSRGSFLRKQYF.

This chain uses TRBV7-8 with TRBJ1-5; possible D gene TRBD1, 5 bases. The germline V gene has CDR1 SGHVS and CDR2 FQNEAQ. The CDR3 loop spans 14 amino acids. V was clipped by 5 bases and J by 3 bases, with 11 bases between them. The CDR3 is CASSLPGLNQPQHF. CDR3 nucleotide sequence: TGTGCCAGCAGCCTCCCGGGGCTCAATCAGCCCCAGCATTTT. Variable domain in full (rest from reference TRBV7-8 and TRBJ1-5): GAGVSQSPRYKVAKRGQDVALRCDPISGHVSLFWYQQALGQGPEFLTYFQNEAQLDKSGLPSDRFFAERPEGSVSTLKIQRTQQEDSAVYLCASSLPGLNQPQHFGDGTRLSIL.

V usage is TRBV7-8 and J usage is TRBJ2-4; a weak D match, TRBD1 (6 bases). The CDR3 covers 14 residues. V was pared by 4 bases and J by 1 base, with 8 bases between. Germline V gene data show CDR1 as SGHVS and CDR2 as FQNEAQ. CDR3 bases: TGTGCCAGCAGCTCGCAGGGGGCCAAAAACATTCAGTACTTC. Amino acids: CASSSQGAKNIQYF. The full variable domain, with the rest looked up from reference TRBV7-8 and TRBJ2-4, is GAGVSQSPRYKVAKRGQDVALRCDPISGHVSLFWYQQALGQGPEFLTYFQNEAQLDKSGLPSDRFFAERPEGSVSTLKIQRTQQEDSAVYLCASSSQGAKNIQYFGAGTRLSVL.

This clonotype was counted only a few times. J is TRBJ1-1 and V is TRBV20-1, with D hard to call. This CDR3 spans 14 amino acids. The V end was cut by 3 bases, the J end by 0 bases, with 11 bases between. Looked up from germline, CDR1 is DFQATT and CDR2 is SNEGSKA (reference sequence). The CDR3 region is CSASFGVMNTEAFF. CDR3 coding DNA: TGCAGTGCTAGTTTTGGGGTTATGAACACTGAAGCTTTCTTT.

The chain couples TRBV5-6 to TRBJ1-5; 8 bases match TRBD1. There are 16 residues in the CDR3. Germline assignment: CDR1 SGHDT and CDR2 YYEEEE. The J segment lost 4 bases and the V segment lost 2 bases, leaving 8 bases of the junction unmatched. CDR3 DNA sequence: TGTGCCAGCAGCTTAGGACAGGGTAGGGGTAATCAGCCCCAGCATTTT. Its translation: CASSLGQGRGNQPQHF.